This TCR beta chain was documented in a study of radiotherapy plus CTLA-4 blockade in lung cancer. About the research overall: Disease control reached approximately 31%, with objective responses in 15% to 20%.

Study conclusions and caveats: There was expansion of tumor-derived TCR clones in blood after radiotherapy plus ipilimumab.

CTLA-4 blockade using ipilimumab, together with focal radiation, was received by patients with chemo-refractory metastatic non-small-cell lung cancer. The CDR3 is 15 amino acids. Per germline, CDR1 SGHNT and CDR2 YENEEA. V lost 5 bases to trimming and J lost 2 bases; unmatched junction nucleotides: 7. About this clone: Antigen specificity is unknown.

TCRdb keeps only in-frame clones here, not all; method: immunoSEQ multiplex PCR. This table holds around 82,000 clones, about 88% found once. The TCR was taken from a human donor with non-small cell lung cancer that progressed on radiotherapy plus ipilimumab. The source was peripheral blood, collected from a patient treated with radiotherapy plus ipilimumab. V and J are TRBV11-3 and TRBJ2-7; 9 bases are shared with TRBD1. The DNA of the CDR3 is TGTGCCAGCAGCCCGGGACAGGGAAAAACCTACGAGCAGTACTTC. It yields the protein CASSPGQGKTYEQYF.